Listed below are T cell receptor beta chains from one sample, sequenced in a study of shared clonotypes between healthy human individuals. Measured with immunoSEQ multiplex PCR; TCRdb has only the in-frame clones, and not every one. Of about 2 million clones in the sample, approximately 94% were seen once. Sequenced input: naive CD8+ T cells sorted from blood. These receptors originate from a man aged 18 to 29 in good health. Each CDR3 is given with its conserved first and last residue. The D gene is left open where the match is weak. For some rows the clone size is stated as once, few or many, or as a class when expanded; others skip it.

clone size: NA
D gene: TRBD1
J gene: TRBJ2-7
V gene: TRBV4-1
CDR3 protein: CASSQKAGTGNGYEQYF
CDR3 DNA: TGCGCCAGCAGCCAGAAGGCTGGGACAGGGAATGGCTACGAGCAGTACTTC

clone size: NA
D gene: NA
J gene: TRBJ2-5
V gene: TRBV28
CDR3 protein: CASSGWGETQYF
CDR3 DNA: TGTGCCAGCAGTGGGTGGGGAGAGACCCAGTACTTC

clone size: NA
D gene: NA
J gene: TRBJ1-5
V gene: TRBV21-1
CDR3 protein: CASTQGQGSNQPQHF
CDR3 DNA: TGTGCCAGCACACAAGGACAGGGTAGCAATCAGCCCCAGCATTTT

clone size: NA
D gene: TRBD1
J gene: TRBJ1-2
V gene: TRBV5-4
CDR3 protein: CASRPGQGGNYGYTF
CDR3 DNA: TGTGCCAGCAGACCCGGACAGGGCGGAAACTATGGCTACACCTTC

clone size: NA
D gene: NA
J gene: TRBJ1-2
V gene: TRBV27
CDR3 protein: CASRPSWEDANYGYTF
CDR3 DNA: TGTGCCAGCAGACCTTCGTGGGAGGACGCTAACTATGGCTACACCTTC

clone size: NA
D gene: NA
J gene: TRBJ2-7
V gene: TRBV28
CDR3 protein: CASAPEGHEQYF
CDR3 DNA: TGTGCCAGCGCCCCTGAGGGTCACGAGCAGTACTTC

clone size: NA
D gene: NA
J gene: TRBJ2-2
V gene: TRBV29-1
CDR3 protein: CSVGQANTGELFF
CDR3 DNA: TGCAGCGTTGGGCAGGCTAACACCGGGGAGCTGTTTTTT

clone size: once
D gene: NA
J gene: TRBJ1-1
V gene: TRBV4-1
CDR3 protein: CASSQVEGAFTEAFF
CDR3 DNA: TGCGCCAGCAGCCAAGTTGAAGGGGCCTTCACTGAAGCTTTCTTT

clone size: NA
D gene: NA
J gene: TRBJ2-7
V gene: TRBV6-1
CDR3 protein: CASSEERVPNYEQYF
CDR3 DNA: TGTGCCAGCAGTGAAGAAAGGGTCCCCAATTACGAGCAGTACTTC

clone size: NA
D gene: NA
J gene: TRBJ1-2
V gene: TRBV29-1
CDR3 protein: CSVDRGARGYTF
CDR3 DNA: TGCAGCGTTGATAGGGGGGCGCGAGGCTACACCTTC

clone size: NA
D gene: NA
J gene: TRBJ1-2
V gene: TRBV5-4
CDR3 protein: CASSLGDPSRSIKSSYTF
CDR3 DNA: TGTGCCAGCAGCTTGGGGGACCCGTCGAGGTCTATTAAGAGTAGCTACACCTTC

clone size: NA
D gene: TRBD1
J gene: TRBJ2-7
V gene: TRBV30
CDR3 protein: CAWSSGGDYEQYF
CDR3 DNA: TGTGCCTGGTCTTCAGGGGGCGATTACGAGCAGTACTTC

clone size: NA
D gene: TRBD1
J gene: TRBJ1-1
V gene: TRBV13
CDR3 protein: CASSWPPGQGEAEAFF
CDR3 DNA: TGTGCCAGCAGCTGGCCGCCGGGACAGGGGGAGGCTGAAGCTTTCTTT

clone size: NA
D gene: NA
J gene: TRBJ2-7
V gene: TRBV29-1
CDR3 protein: CSVVPADSSYEQYF
CDR3 DNA: TGCAGCGTTGTCCCCGCGGACAGTTCCTACGAGCAGTACTTC

clone size: NA
D gene: TRBD1
J gene: TRBJ2-1
V gene: TRBV5-6
CDR3 protein: CASSWDRGNEQFF
CDR3 DNA: TGTGCCAGCAGTTGGGACAGGGGGAATGAGCAGTTCTTC

clone size: NA
D gene: NA
J gene: TRBJ2-7
V gene: TRBV30
CDR3 protein: CAWRGGVISNEQYF
CDR3 DNA: TGTGCCTGGAGGGGCGGGGTGATCTCCAACGAGCAGTACTTC

clone size: NA
D gene: NA
J gene: TRBJ1-1
V gene: TRBV14
CDR3 protein: CASSQEIQGYEAFF
CDR3 DNA: TGTGCCAGCAGCCAAGAAATTCAGGGCTATGAAGCTTTCTTT

clone size: NA
D gene: NA
J gene: TRBJ2-6
V gene: TRBV9
CDR3 protein: CASSDSPETGANVLTF
CDR3 DNA: TGTGCCAGCAGCGATAGCCCGGAAACTGGGGCCAACGTCCTGACTTTC

clone size: few
D gene: NA
J gene: TRBJ1-1
V gene: TRBV7-9
CDR3 protein: CASSLGGEGTEAFF
CDR3 DNA: TGTGCCAGCAGCTTAGGGGGCGAAGGCACTGAAGCTTTCTTT

clone size: NA
D gene: NA
J gene: TRBJ2-3
V gene: TRBV7-6
CDR3 protein: CASSLAARSGTDTQYF
CDR3 DNA: TGTGCCAGCAGCTTAGCGGCGAGGTCGGGCACAGATACGCAGTATTTT

clone size: NA
D gene: TRBD1
J gene: TRBJ2-7
V gene: TRBV7-9
CDR3 protein: CASSPTGTVYEQYF
CDR3 DNA: TGTGCCAGCAGCCCGACCGGGACAGTGTACGAGCAGTACTTC

clone size: NA
D gene: TRBD1
J gene: TRBJ1-4
V gene: TRBV27
CDR3 protein: CASSADRGREKLFF
CDR3 DNA: TGTGCCAGCAGTGCGGACAGGGGGCGCGAAAAACTGTTTTTT

clone size: NA
D gene: NA
J gene: TRBJ2-1
V gene: TRBV27
CDR3 protein: CASSLDIGTSQFF
CDR3 DNA: TGTGCCAGCAGTCTAGATATAGGGACTTCCCAGTTCTTC

clone size: NA
D gene: NA
J gene: TRBJ2-7
V gene: TRBV2
CDR3 protein: CASIRGRENEQYF
CDR3 DNA: TGTGCCAGCATCAGGGGCAGGGAAAACGAGCAGTACTTC

clone size: NA
D gene: NA
J gene: TRBJ1-6
V gene: TRBV30
CDR3 protein: CAWTPGVGFGSPLHF
CDR3 DNA: TGTGCCTGGACGCCCGGAGTCGGGTTTGGTTCACCCCTCCACTTT

clone size: NA
D gene: TRBD1
J gene: TRBJ2-6
V gene: TRBV5-4
CDR3 protein: CASSYAPSGRGLTGANVLTF
CDR3 DNA: TGTGCCAGCAGCTATGCACCATCGGGCAGGGGGCTTACTGGGGCCAACGTCCTGACTTTC

clone size: NA
D gene: TRBD1
J gene: TRBJ1-2
V gene: TRBV2
CDR3 protein: CASSTDREGSYGYTF
CDR3 DNA: TGTGCCAGCAGCACCGACAGGGAGGGGAGCTATGGCTACACCTTC

clone size: NA
D gene: NA
J gene: TRBJ2-5
V gene: TRBV7-9
CDR3 protein: CASGAEGMETQYF
CDR3 DNA: TGTGCCAGCGGCGCCGAGGGAATGGAGACCCAGTACTTC

clone size: NA
D gene: TRBD2
J gene: TRBJ2-1
V gene: TRBV25-1
CDR3 protein: CASIGSGGARGEQFF
CDR3 DNA: TGTGCCAGCATTGGGAGCGGGGGGGCCCGTGGTGAGCAGTTCTTC

clone size: NA
D gene: NA
J gene: TRBJ2-3
V gene: TRBV5-6
CDR3 protein: CASSLDGEDTQYF
CDR3 DNA: TGTGCCAGCAGCTTGGACGGGGAAGATACGCAGTATTTT

clone size: NA
D gene: NA
J gene: TRBJ2-7
V gene: TRBV11-2
CDR3 protein: CASSLNSEQYF
CDR3 DNA: TGTGCCAGCAGCTTAAATTCAGAGCAGTACTTC

clone size: NA
D gene: NA
J gene: TRBJ1-2
V gene: TRBV29-1
CDR3 protein: CSVGLDYGYTF
CDR3 DNA: TGCAGCGTTGGCTTAGACTATGGCTACACCTTC

clone size: NA
D gene: TRBD1
J gene: TRBJ2-5
V gene: TRBV13
CDR3 protein: CASRSGGEETQYF
CDR3 DNA: TGTGCCAGCAGATCAGGGGGCGAAGAGACCCAGTACTTC

clone size: NA
D gene: NA
J gene: TRBJ1-1
V gene: TRBV6-1
CDR3 protein: CASSEWGGSWTEAFF
CDR3 DNA: TGTGCCAGCAGTGAATGGGGAGGAAGCTGGACTGAAGCTTTCTTT

clone size: NA
D gene: NA
J gene: TRBJ1-2
V gene: TRBV25-1
CDR3 protein: CASSSDETSWSYTF
CDR3 DNA: TGTGCCAGCAGTTCAGACGAAACCTCATGGAGCTACACCTTC

clone size: NA
D gene: NA
J gene: TRBJ2-7
V gene: TRBV7-6
CDR3 protein: CASSPDSGTAYEQYF
CDR3 DNA: TGTGCCAGCAGCCCCGACTCAGGCACAGCCTACGAGCAGTACTTC

clone size: once
D gene: NA
J gene: TRBJ1-1
V gene: TRBV5-4
CDR3 protein: CASSLAGRGGVNTEAFF
CDR3 DNA: TGTGCCAGCAGCTTGGCCGGTAGGGGCGGAGTGAACACTGAAGCTTTCTTT

clone size: NA
D gene: TRBD2
J gene: TRBJ2-3
V gene: TRBV7-3
CDR3 protein: CASSQALAGADTQYF
CDR3 DNA: TGTGCCAGCAGCCAAGCACTAGCGGGTGCAGATACGCAGTATTTT

clone size: NA
D gene: NA
J gene: TRBJ2-1
V gene: TRBV9
CDR3 protein: CASSVGGGVYEQFF
CDR3 DNA: TGTGCCAGCAGCGTAGGGGGCGGGGTTTATGAGCAGTTCTTC

clone size: NA
D gene: NA
J gene: TRBJ1-5
V gene: TRBV10-2
CDR3 protein: CASSEERADQPQHF
CDR3 DNA: TGCGCCAGCAGTGAAGAAAGGGCCGATCAGCCCCAGCATTTT

clone size: NA
D gene: NA
J gene: TRBJ2-4
V gene: TRBV15
CDR3 protein: CATSRDLEAIQYF
CDR3 DNA: TGTGCCACCAGCAGAGATCTTGAGGCCATTCAGTACTTC

clone size: NA
D gene: TRBD2
J gene: TRBJ2-7
V gene: TRBV14
CDR3 protein: CASSQMKGSGSYEQYF
CDR3 DNA: TGTGCCAGCAGCCAAATGAAGGGTAGCGGGAGCTACGAGCAGTACTTC

clone size: few
D gene: NA
J gene: TRBJ2-7
V gene: TRBV7-9
CDR3 protein: CASSPALSTNPYEQYF
CDR3 DNA: TGTGCCAGCAGCCCGGCCTTATCCACTAATCCCTACGAGCAGTACTTC